What follows is one T cell receptor beta chain and its context. As yet, its antigen is unknown. 60 Vbeta and 13 Jbeta primers were used in PCR. Produced via immunoSEQ multiplex PCR; TCRdb's table is partial and in-frame only. The sample consists of some 91,000 clones, around 60% of them appearing once. This record belongs to a study of cytomegalovirus exposure and HLA in healthy donors. Broader study findings: From TCR beta sequences, most subjects' HLA-A and HLA-B alleles were reportedly predicted accurately. Presence/absence analyses assumed roughly uniform sequencing depth across donors. High specificity and sensitivity for cytomegalovirus status were reported for the classifier.

Trimming pared 1 base from V and 0 bases from J, leaving 13 bases between. CDR1 and CDR2 (germline): SGHNT, YENEEA. The CDR3 totals 17 residues. The receptor was derived from a human donor in good health. Sequencing was done on a sample of PBMCs. The rearrangement links TRBV11-3 to TRBJ1-5; tentative D call: TRBD1 (6 bases). The CDR3 nucleotides read TGTGCCAGCAGCTTAGTGGGGGCAGGGAATAGCAATCAGCCCCAGCATTTT. Its translation: CASSLVGAGNSNQPQHF. The entire variable domain, with the rest obtained from reference TRBV11-3 and TRBJ1-5, is as follows: EAGVVQSPRYKIIEKKQPVAFWCNPISGHNTLYWYLQNLGQGPELLIRYENEEAVDDSQLPKDRFSAERLKGVDSTLKIQPAELGDSAVYLCASSLVGAGNSNQPQHFGDGTRLSIL.